This T cell receptor beta chain was identified during a study of T cell responses to AZD1222 COVID-19 vaccine. Whole-study findings and limits: Following two doses of AZD1222, Spike-specific TCR breadth and depth rose. Researchers report vaccine-associated CD4 TCRs spanning spike, with dominance at 160-218 and 743-854.

Profiling relied on immunoSEQ multiplex PCR, and the TCRdb table lists in-frame clones only, not all of them. The data show 95,000 to 100,000 clones, more than 85% seen once. Of note for this clone: No antigen is known for it.

The source was peripheral blood, collected on day 0 of AZD1222 vaccination. The source of this sequence is an adult in good health.

CDR3 in amino acids: CASSAGTGSYGYTF. In DNA form, the CDR3 reads TGTGCCAGCAGCGCAGGGACAGGGAGCTATGGCTACACCTTC. J is TRBJ1-2 and V is TRBV2; 9 positions match TRBD1. There are 14 residues in the CDR3. Germline V gene lookup returns CDR1 SNHLY and CDR2 FYNNEI. The J segment lost 4 bases and the V segment lost 6 bases, leaving 6 bases of the junction unmatched.